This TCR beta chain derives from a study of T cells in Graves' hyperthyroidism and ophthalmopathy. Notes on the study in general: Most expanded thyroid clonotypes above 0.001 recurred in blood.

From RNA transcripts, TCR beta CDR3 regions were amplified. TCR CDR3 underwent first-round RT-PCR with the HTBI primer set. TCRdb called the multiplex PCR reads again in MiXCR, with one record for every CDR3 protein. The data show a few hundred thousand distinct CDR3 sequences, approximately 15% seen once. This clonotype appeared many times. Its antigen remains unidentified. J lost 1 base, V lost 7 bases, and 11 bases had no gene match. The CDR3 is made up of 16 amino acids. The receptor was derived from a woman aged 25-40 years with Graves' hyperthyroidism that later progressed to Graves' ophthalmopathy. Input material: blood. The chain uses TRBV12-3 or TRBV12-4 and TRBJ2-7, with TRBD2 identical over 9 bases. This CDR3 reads CASTPTISGGSYEQYF. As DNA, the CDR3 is TGTGCCAGCACCCCCACTATTAGCGGGGGTTCCTACGAGCAGTACTTC.